These 32 T cell receptor beta chains were all obtained from the same sample, sequenced in a study of OX40 agonist ivuxolimab in advanced cancers. TCRdb keeps only in-frame clones here, not all; method: immunoSEQ multiplex PCR. The repertoire holds 35,000 or so clones, with roughly nine tenths as singletons. The sample was CD4+ or CD8+ T cells sorted from blood, taken in a trial of the OX40 agonist ivuxolimab. The receptors stem from an adult with an advanced solid tumor such as melanoma, head and neck, liver or kidney cancer.

This chain links TRBV6-4 with TRBJ2-3; TRBD2 aligns across 12 bases. The CDR3 has 15 amino acids. V trimming: 6 bases; J trimming: 3 bases; junction bases outside the gene matches: 4. Germline loops: CDR1 MRHNA, CDR2 SNTAGT. CDR3 loop: CASRLGLAGTDTQYF. DNA for the CDR3: TGTGCCAGCAGACTAGGACTAGCGGGGACAGATACGCAGTATTTT.

V and J are TRBV6-1 and TRBJ2-7; 9 bases are a match to TRBD1. V shed 4 bases, J shed 2 bases, and the junction held 3 bases outside the gene matches. There are 14 residues in the CDR3. The germline V gene encodes CDR1 MNHNS and CDR2 SASEGT. The CDR3 DNA reads as TGTGCCAGCAGTGCCGGGACAGGGACCTACGAGCAGTACTTC. Its translation: CASSAGTGTYEQYF.

CDR3: CASSQGLAGEQFF. CDR3 in DNA: TGCGCCAGCAGCCAAGGCCTGGCGGGTGAGCAGTTCTTC. This chain uses TRBV4-1 with TRBJ2-1; TRBD2 is a possible D gene (5 bases). The CDR3 runs to 13 residues. V was trimmed by 1 base and J by 9 bases, leaving 10 bases between them. Germline CDR1 and CDR2: MGHRA and YSYEKL.

On this clone itself: At the DNA level, this CDR3 is encoded by other sequences in the same sample as well. The V call is TRBV5-4, the J call TRBJ2-7, with D possibly TRBD2 on 5 matching bases. With 4 bases removed from V and 3 bases from J, the gap between germline ends came to 8 bases. The CDR3 spans 12 residues. In germline, CDR1 is SGHNT, CDR2 YYREEE (reference sequence). As DNA, the CDR3 is TGTGCCAGCAGCACCAGCGGCTACGAGCAGTACTTC. It specifies CASSTSGYEQYF.

This chain links TRBV19 with TRBJ2-3, with D hard to call. The germline V and J ends were trimmed by 2 bases and 1 base, with 4 bases remaining between them. This CDR3 is built from 13 residues. The germline V gene encodes CDR1 LNHDA and CDR2 SQIVND (reference sequence). The CDR3 reads CASSIIGTDTQYF. The CDR3 coding sequence is TGTGCCAGTAGTATAATCGGCACAGATACGCAGTATTTT.

The chain employs TRBV4-1 and TRBJ1-2; D not resolved. Trimming stripped 1 base from V and 6 bases from J, with 15 bases between. The CDR3 runs 15 residues. The V gene's germline CDR1 is MGHRA and CDR2 YSYEKL. This chain's CDR3 is CASSQARSYSHGYTF. CDR3 DNA sequence: TGCGCCAGCAGCCAAGCACGGTCCTACTCACATGGCTACACCTTC.

The J gene is TRBJ1-3, the V gene TRBV5-1; no clear D. This CDR3 is built from 17 residues. Germline CDR1 and CDR2: SGHRS and YFSETQ. V lost 0 bases, J lost 4 bases, and 17 bases lay in between. CDR3 coding DNA: TGCGCCAGCAGCTTGGATGTCGGTGGGGTAACCGGAAACACCATATATTTT. It codes for CASSLDVGGVTGNTIYF.

This clone was seen just once. The genes are TRBV7-9 and TRBJ2-7; the D is unclear. CDR1 is SEHNR, CDR2 FQNEAQ, per germline (reference sequence). Trimming pared 3 bases from V and 1 base from J, leaving 10 bases between. The CDR3 runs to 14 residues. This CDR3 is CASSFGDKSYEQYF. The CDR3 bases are TGTGCCAGCAGCTTTGGAGACAAGTCCTACGAGCAGTACTTC.

There are a few counts of this clone. The rearrangement links TRBV6-4 to TRBJ2-2; TRBD2 aligns across 10 bases. This CDR3 is built from 15 residues. Germline CDR1 and CDR2: MRHNA and SNTAGT. The J segment lost 4 bases and the V segment lost 2 bases, leaving 1 base of the junction unmatched. The CDR3 DNA sequence: TGTGCCAGCAGTGACAGCGGGGGGGCCACCGGGGAGCTGTTTTTT. Translation gives CASSDSGGATGELFF.

This chain connects TRBV2 to TRBJ2-2; 10 nucleotides line up with TRBD1. The length of the CDR3 is 16 residues. V was clipped by 6 bases and J by 1 base; unmatched bases: 5. Germline V CDR1 and CDR2: SNHLY, FYNNEI. CDR3 sequence: CASRKGQGMNTGELFF. The DNA of the CDR3 is TGTGCCAGCAGGAAGGGACAGGGGATGAACACCGGGGAGCTGTTTTTT.

The V gene is TRBV27, the J gene TRBJ1-1; D unclear. Germline CDR1 is MNHEY and CDR2 is SMNVEV (reference sequence). The CDR3 is made up of 16 amino acids. V lost 7 bases, J lost 2 bases, and 20 bases lay in between. The CDR3 reads CASTFMRQLPNTEAFF. Here the CDR3 DNA reads TGTGCCAGCACGTTTATGAGGCAGCTCCCTAACACTGAAGCTTTCTTT.

This clone was counted a few times. The rearrangement links TRBV5-4 to TRBJ1-4; the match to TRBD1 covers 7 bases. Germline loops: CDR1 SGHNT, CDR2 YYREEE (reference sequence). The V segment lost 2 bases and the J segment 6 bases; nucleotides outside the gene matches: 4. The length of the CDR3 is 14 residues. This chain's CDR3 is CASSFRGADEKLFF. CDR3 DNA: TGTGCCAGCAGCTTCAGGGGGGCAGATGAAAAACTGTTTTTT.

The genes are TRBV6-4 and TRBJ2-2; perhaps TRBD1 as D (6 bases). V dropped 0 bases and J dropped 4 bases, with 15 bases sitting between them. The germline gives CDR1 MRHNA, CDR2 SNTAGT. The CDR3 extends over 17 amino acids. CDR3 DNA: TGTGCCAGCAGTGACTCGAGATGGGGGCTTGGCACCGGGGAGCTGTTTTTT. Protein product: CASSDSRWGLGTGELFF.

The chain recombines TRBV7-2 with TRBJ2-1; TRBD2 agrees at 9 bases. V lost 2 bases and J lost 5; bases outside the gene matches: 7. Germline CDR1 and CDR2: SGHTA and FQGNSA. The CDR3 extends over 16 amino acids. CDR3 protein: CASSLLSAGGNNEQFF. CDR3 sequence (DNA): TGTGCCAGCAGCTTACTCTCAGCGGGGGGCAACAATGAGCAGTTCTTC.

The chain combines TRBV6-1 with TRBJ2-7; D tentatively reads TRBD1 or TRBD2 (5 bases each). The ends were cut back, 7 bases at V and 2 bases at J, with 15 bases in the middle. The CDR3 totals 14 residues. Germline assignment: CDR1 MNHNS and CDR2 SASEGT. The CDR3 here is CASKWDGGTYEQYF. The CDR3 DNA sequence: TGTGCCAGCAAATGGGACGGTGGGACCTACGAGCAGTACTTC.

This chain joins TRBV30 and TRBJ2-7, with D maybe TRBD1 (6 bases). The CDR3 loop spans 12 amino acids. Trimming cost V 1 base and J 7 bases, with 11 bases left between them. Germline lookup yields CDR1 GTSNPN and CDR2 SVGIG (reference sequence). CDR3 DNA: TGTGCCTGGAGTGACAGGGCAGGTGAGCAGTACTTC. This sequence encodes CAWSDRAGEQYF.

The chain couples TRBV10-2 to TRBJ2-7, with a possible D match to TRBD1 (5 bases). Trimming took 2 bases from V and 3 from J, leaving 11 bases between them. This CDR3 is built from 14 residues. CDR1 and CDR2 from the germline V gene are WSHSY and SAAADI. The CDR3 loop reads CASSESQGGYEQYF. The DNA for the CDR3 is TGCGCCAGCAGTGAGAGCCAGGGTGGCTACGAGCAGTACTTC.

The rearrangement links TRBV5-4 to TRBJ1-6; D call uncertain. V was cut by 1 base and J by 7 bases, with 18 bases left in between. The CDR3 length is 17 residues. From germline, CDR1 is SGHNT and CDR2 YYREEE (reference sequence). CDR3 sequence: CASSLISPLKVNSPLHF. In DNA, the CDR3 is TGTGCCAGCAGCTTGATCAGCCCTCTAAAGGTCAATTCACCCCTCCACTTT.

The chain joins TRBV10-2 to TRBJ1-2; no reliable D call. CDR3 length: 13 amino acids. Between the trimmed V and J ends, which lost 3 bases and 8 bases, there was a span of 13 bases. The germline V gene has CDR1 WSHSY and CDR2 SAAADI. This chain's CDR3 is CASSEVDTEGYTF. Written as DNA, the CDR3 is TGCGCCAGCAGTGAAGTCGACACGGAGGGCTACACCTTC.

This chain joins TRBV6-5 and TRBJ1-5, with 8 bases that match TRBD1. Germline lookup yields CDR1 MNHEY and CDR2 SVGAGI. V lost 2 bases to trimming and J lost 6 bases; unmatched junction nucleotides: 3. CDR3 length equals 14 residues. The CDR3 sequence is CASSYGTGSQPQHF. As DNA, the CDR3 is TGTGCCAGCAGTTACGGGACAGGTTCTCAGCCCCAGCATTTT.

V gene TRBV29-1 combines with J gene TRBJ2-3; the D gene could be TRBD1 or TRBD2 (5 bases each). The germline V gene has CDR1 SQVTM and CDR2 ANQGSEA. The CDR3 is 15 amino acids. Trimming shortened V by 4 bases and J by 0 bases, and 14 bases separated the two germline ends. Here the CDR3 reads CSVVSGDPSTDTQYF. The CDR3 coding sequence is TGCAGCGTTGTAAGTGGGGACCCCAGCACAGATACGCAGTATTTT.

The CDR3 nucleotides read TGCGCCAGCAGCCACCCCCCGGGACAGGCTCGGGATACGCAGTATTTT. It translates to CASSHPPGQARDTQYF. The rearrangement links TRBV4-1 to TRBJ2-3, with 8 bases identical to TRBD1. Trimming took 3 bases from V and 6 from J; bases not matched to a gene: 11. Germline values: CDR1 MGHRA, CDR2 YSYEKL. This CDR3 has 16 residues.

The chain has TRBV4-1 and TRBJ1-2; maybe TRBD1 (5 bases). The CDR3 loop spans 15 amino acids. Trimming removed 0 bases at V and 1 base at J, with 9 bases between. Germline V lookup: CDR1 MGHRA, CDR2 YSYEKL. The CDR3 region has the DNA TGCGCCAGCAGCCAAGATCGGGGCGTTAACTATGGCTACACCTTC. This sequence encodes CASSQDRGVNYGYTF.

J is TRBJ2-1 and V is TRBV2; 9 nucleotides agree with TRBD2. Trimming at V came to 10 bases and at J to 1 base, leaving 8 bases not matched to a gene. The CDR3 has 15 residues. Per germline, CDR1 SNHLY and CDR2 FYNNEI. As DNA, the CDR3 is TGTGCCACCGGGGCGGGGGGGCTGTCCTACAATGAGCAGTTCTTC. Its translation: CATGAGGLSYNEQFF.

This chain joins TRBV30 and TRBJ1-1; D is undetermined. V was cut by 2 bases and J by 1 base, with 11 bases left in between. Germline V gene lookup returns CDR1 GTSNPN and CDR2 SVGIG (reference sequence). The CDR3 has 14 residues. This CDR3 reads CAWSPTPRNTEAFF. DNA for the CDR3: TGTGCCTGGAGTCCAACACCAAGGAACACTGAAGCTTTCTTT.

The chain recombines TRBV7-8 with TRBJ2-7; 9 bases match TRBD2. V lost 1 base and J lost 1; bases outside the gene matches: 8. Germline lookup yields CDR1 SGHVS and CDR2 FQNEAQ. The CDR3 has 17 amino acids. The CDR3 spells CASSLEERGLASYEQYF. As DNA, the CDR3 is TGTGCCAGCAGCTTAGAGGAGAGGGGACTAGCATCCTACGAGCAGTACTTC.

The sample holds one count of this clone. The rearrangement links TRBV29-1 to TRBJ2-4; D is perhaps TRBD1 (7 bases). V was cut by 4 bases and J by 5 bases, with 12 bases left in between. The germline V gene encodes CDR1 SQVTM and CDR2 ANQGSEA. The CDR3 sequence is 13 residues long. The CDR3 DNA reads as TGCAGCGTTGTCGCCAGGGGGGAAAACATTCAGTACTTC. Its translation: CSVVARGENIQYF.

The chain is built from TRBV5-1 and TRBJ2-4, with a possible D match to TRBD1 (7 bases). The germline V gene encodes CDR1 SGHRS and CDR2 YFSETQ. With 3 bases removed from V and 1 base from J, the gap between germline ends came to 14 bases. The length of the CDR3 is 16 residues. The CDR3 DNA follows: TGCGCCAGCAGCTACCTACAGGGGAGGGCCAAAAACATTCAGTACTTC. Amino acid sequence: CASSYLQGRAKNIQYF.

This chain uses TRBV9 with TRBJ1-1; 7 positions match TRBD1. V was pared by 3 bases and J by 4 bases, with 12 bases of the junction left unmatched. The CDR3 spans 16 residues. CDR1 is SGDLS and CDR2 is YYNGEE in the germline V gene. DNA for the CDR3: TGTGCCAGCAGCGCCCCTTTTGGCAGGGGGGTCACTGAAGCTTTCTTT. It translates to CASSAPFGRGVTEAFF.

The rearrangement links TRBV19 to TRBJ1-2; 8 nucleotides match TRBD1. The germline CDR1 and CDR2 sequences are LNHDA and SQIVND (reference sequence). The trim removed 9 bases at V and 11 bases at J, leaving 14 bases unmatched. The CDR3 consists of 13 residues. CDR3 residues: CASLSGGTGYYTF. The DNA of the CDR3 is TGTGCCAGCCTTTCAGGGGGGACAGGTTATTACACCTTC.

A few counts support this clone. V usage is TRBV7-2 and J usage is TRBJ1-4; TRBD1 agrees at 12 bases. With 5 bases clipped from V and 8 bases from J, the junction kept 6 bases outside the gene matches. This CDR3 spans 15 amino acids. Per germline, CDR1 SGHTA and CDR2 FQGNSA. Written as DNA, the CDR3 is TGTGCCAGCAGCCCCACCGGGACAGGGGGCGAAAAACTGTTTTTT. Residues: CASSPTGTGGEKLFF.

The V gene is TRBV19, the J gene TRBJ2-1; a possible D gene is TRBD1 (6 bases). There are 14 residues in the CDR3. The germline CDR1 and CDR2 sequences are LNHDA and SQIVND (reference sequence). Trimming removed 3 bases from V and 5 bases from J, with 11 bases in between. The CDR3 sequence: CASSIWDTNNEQFF. DNA for the CDR3: TGTGCCAGTAGTATTTGGGACACTAACAATGAGCAGTTCTTC.